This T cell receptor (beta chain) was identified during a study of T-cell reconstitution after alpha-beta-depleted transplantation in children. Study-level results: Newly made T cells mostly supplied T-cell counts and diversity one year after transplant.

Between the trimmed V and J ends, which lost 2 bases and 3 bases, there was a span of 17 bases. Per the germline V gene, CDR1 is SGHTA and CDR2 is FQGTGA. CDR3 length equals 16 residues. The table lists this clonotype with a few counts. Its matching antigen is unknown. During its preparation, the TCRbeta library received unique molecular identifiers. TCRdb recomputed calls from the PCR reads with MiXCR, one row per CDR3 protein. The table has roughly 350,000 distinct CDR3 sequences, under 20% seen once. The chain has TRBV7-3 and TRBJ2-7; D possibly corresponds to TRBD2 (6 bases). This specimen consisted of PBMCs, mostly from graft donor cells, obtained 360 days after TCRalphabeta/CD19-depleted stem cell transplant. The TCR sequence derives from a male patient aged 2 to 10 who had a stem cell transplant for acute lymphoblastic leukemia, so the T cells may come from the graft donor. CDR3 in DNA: TGTGCCAGCAGCTTAGCGGGCGGGAATGGAGTCTACGAGCAGTACTTC. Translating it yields CASSLAGGNGVYEQYF.